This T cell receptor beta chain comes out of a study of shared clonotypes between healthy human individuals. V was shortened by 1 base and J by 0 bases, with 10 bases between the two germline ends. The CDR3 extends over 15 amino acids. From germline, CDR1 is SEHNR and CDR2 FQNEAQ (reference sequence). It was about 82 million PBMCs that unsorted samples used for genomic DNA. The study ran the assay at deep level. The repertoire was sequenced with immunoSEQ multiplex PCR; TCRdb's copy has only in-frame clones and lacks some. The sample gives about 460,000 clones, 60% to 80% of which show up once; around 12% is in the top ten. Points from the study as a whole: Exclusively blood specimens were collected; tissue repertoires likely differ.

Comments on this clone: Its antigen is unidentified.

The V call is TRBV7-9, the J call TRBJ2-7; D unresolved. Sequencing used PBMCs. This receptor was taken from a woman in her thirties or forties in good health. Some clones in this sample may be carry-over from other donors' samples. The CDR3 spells CASSLDLSSSYEQYF. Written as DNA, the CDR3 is TGTGCCAGCAGCTTAGACTTGTCAAGCTCCTACGAGCAGTACTTC.